This passage covers 27 T cell receptor beta chains from one sample sequenced in a study of beta chain features in type 1 diabetes. Expressed TCRB transcripts were sequenced because the isolated RNA had all been reverse transcribed beforehand. Assay used: immunoSEQ multiplex PCR; TCRdb lists only in-frame clones, some missing. The sample comprises over 150,000 clones, around 8% of which are singletons, and approximately 0.69% rests with the top ten. Sequences were obtained from central memory CD4+ T cells from blood. Receptors originate from a man aged 18 to 30 in good health.

In its sample, this clone was seen many times. This chain connects TRBV7-2 to TRBJ2-3, with D perhaps TRBD2 (5 bases). V was pared by 5 bases and J by 8 bases, with 8 bases between. This CDR3 region has 11 residues. Germline V lookup: CDR1 SGHTA, CDR2 FQGNSA. The CDR3: CASSRRGTQYF. The CDR3 nucleotides are TGTGCCAGCAGCCGACGGGGTACGCAGTATTTT. The whole variable domain, remainder taken from reference TRBV7-2 and TRBJ2-3, is GAGVSQSPSNKVTEKGKDVELRCDPISGHTALYWYRQSLGQGLEFLIYFQGNSAPDKSGLPSDRFSAERTGGSVSTLTIQRTQQEDSAVYLCASSRRGTQYFGPGTRLTVL.

The chain is built from TRBV9 and TRBJ1-2, with a weak D call TRBD1 (6 bases). The germline V gene has CDR1 SGDLS and CDR2 YYNGEE. This CDR3 has 13 residues. V lost 3 bases and J 2 bases, leaving 8 bases between the germline ends. The CDR3 sequence is CASSGQVNYGYTF. The DNA of the CDR3 is TGTGCCAGCAGCGGACAGGTGAACTATGGCTACACCTTC. Together with reference TRBV9 and TRBJ1-2, the CDR3 gives the full variable domain: DSGVTQTPKHLITATGQRVTLRCSPRSGDLSVYWYQQSLDQGLQFLIQYYNGEERAKGNILERFSAQQFPDLHSELNLSSLELGDSALYFCASSGQVNYGYTFGSGTRLTVV.

The chain combines TRBV2 with TRBJ1-2, with a weak D call TRBD1 (5 bases). V was pared by 7 bases and J by 3 bases, with 12 bases between. Germline CDR1 is SNHLY and CDR2 is FYNNEI. The CDR3 runs to 13 residues. This CDR3 is CASIPDRDYGYTF. The CDR3 nucleotides read TGTGCCAGCATACCAGACAGAGACTATGGCTACACCTTC.

This chain joins TRBV15 and TRBJ1-5; 7 bases fit TRBD1. Germline values: CDR1 LNHNV, CDR2 YYDKDF (reference sequence). V lost 1 base to trimming and J lost 4 bases; unmatched junction nucleotides: 7. The CDR3 length is 16 residues. As DNA, the CDR3 is TGTGCCACCAGCAGAGCCCAGGGGGGTCCTAATCAGCCCCAGCATTTT. Residues: CATSRAQGGPNQPQHF.

The rearrangement joins TRBV15 to TRBJ2-7; TRBD2 matches 12 bases. Looked up from germline, CDR1 is LNHNV and CDR2 is YYDKDF (reference sequence). The V and J ends lost 4 bases and 5 bases, in that order; junction bases with no gene match: 12. The CDR3 has 17 amino acids. The DNA of the CDR3 is TGTGCCACCAGCAAAGGCGAAGGACTAGCGGGACTCAACGAGCAGTACTTC. Translated, it gives CATSKGEGLAGLNEQYF.

This clone was recorded a few times. The chain combines TRBV6-1 with TRBJ2-7; no clear D. The V gene lost 4 bases and the J gene lost 7 bases, with 11 bases spanning the gap. Looked up from germline, CDR1 is MNHNS and CDR2 is SASEGT. This CDR3 contains 12 residues. This chain's CDR3 is CASSVLTSEQYF. The DNA of the CDR3 is TGTGCCAGCAGTGTACTAACTTCAGAGCAGTACTTC.

This sequence joins TRBV5-8 and TRBJ2-5, with 7 bases that match TRBD2. J was trimmed by 5 bases and V by 4 bases; bases with no gene match: 8. The CDR3 spans 14 residues. Germline V CDR1 and CDR2: SGHTS, YDEGEE. CDR3 sequence reads: CASSRGPGGETQYF. The CDR3 region has the DNA TGTGCCAGCAGCCGGGGACCCGGGGGGGAGACCCAGTACTTC.

In its sample, this clone was seen many times. The rearrangement joins TRBV18 to TRBJ2-5, with 9 bases identical to TRBD2. This CDR3 has 15 amino acids. J gave up 5 bases and V 2 bases, and 6 bases lay outside the gene matches. The germline CDR1 and CDR2 sequences are KGHSH and LQKENI. CDR3 sequence: CASSPIASGVETQYF. The CDR3 DNA sequence: TGTGCCAGCTCACCAATCGCTAGCGGGGTGGAGACCCAGTACTTC.

This sequence joins TRBV19 and TRBJ1-5; 8 bases fit TRBD1. CDR3 length: 15 residues. V gave up 2 bases and J gave up 1 base; unmatched junction bases: 1. CDR1 and CDR2 (germline): LNHDA, SQIVND (reference sequence). The CDR3 DNA is TGTGCCAGTAGTATACGGACAGGGAGCAATCAGCCCCAGCATTTT. Its translation is CASSIRTGSNQPQHF.

This chain joins TRBV28 and TRBJ1-6; 7 bases agree with TRBD1. Trimming cost V 5 bases and J 7 bases; bases outside gene matches: 8. The CDR3 sequence is 15 residues long. Germline assignment: CDR1 MDHEN and CDR2 SYDVKM. CDR3 in amino acids: CASSEGQVENSPLHF. The CDR3 DNA sequence: TGTGCCAGCAGTGAAGGACAGGTCGAGAATTCACCCCTCCACTTT.

The chain links TRBV11-1 to TRBJ1-1; 8 bases match TRBD1. V shed 5 bases and J 1 base; nucleotides not matched to a gene: 3. CDR1 is SGHAT, CDR2 FQDESV, per germline (reference sequence). This CDR3 has 14 residues. CDR3 region: CASSIGQGNTEAFF. The CDR3 nucleotides are TGTGCCAGCAGCATCGGACAGGGGAACACTGAAGCTTTCTTT.

The chain uses TRBV4-1 and TRBJ2-3; 8 nucleotides align to TRBD2. Per germline, CDR1 MGHRA and CDR2 YSYEKL. V dropped 2 bases and J dropped 2; count of bases not matched to a gene: 9. CDR3 length equals 17 residues. The CDR3 region has the DNA TGCGCCAGCAGCCAATTGTTTACTAGCGGATTCACAGATACGCAGTATTTT. Amino acids: CASSQLFTSGFTDTQYF.

This clone was observed a handful of times. This chain uses TRBV7-9 with TRBJ2-7, with 9 bases fitting TRBD2. CDR3 size: 14 residues. The V gene end was trimmed by 3 bases and the J gene end by 4 bases; junction bases not matched to a gene: 4. Per the germline V gene, CDR1 is SEHNR and CDR2 is FQNEAQ (reference sequence). The CDR3 sequence is CASSLTSGTYEQYF. CDR3 DNA sequence: TGTGCCAGCAGCTTGACTAGCGGAACTTACGAGCAGTACTTC.

This clone occurred a few times. This chain connects TRBV5-6 to TRBJ1-1; D not resolved. This CDR3 region has 14 residues. CDR1 and CDR2 from the germline V gene are SGHDT and YYEEEE. Deletions cut 0 bases from V and 1 base from J, with 7 bases between. The CDR3 region has the DNA TGTGCCAGCAGCTTGGTCCAGTCGAACACTGAAGCTTTCTTT. It is translated as CASSLVQSNTEAFF. Using reference TRBV5-6 and TRBJ1-1 for the parts outside the CDR3, the full variable domain is DAGVTQSPTHLIKTRGQQVTLRCSPKSGHDTVSWYQQALGQGPQFIFQYYEEEERQRGNFPDRFSGHQFPNYSSELNVNALLLGDSALYLCASSLVQSNTEAFFGQGTRLTVV.

The rearrangement joins TRBV14 to TRBJ2-1; D perhaps matches TRBD1 (5 bases). Germline V gene sequence: CDR1 SGHDN, CDR2 FVKESK. This CDR3 contains 15 residues. Trimming pared 0 bases from V and 11 bases from J, leaving 17 bases between. The CDR3 is CASSQDSGAQRKQFF. DNA of the CDR3: TGTGCCAGCAGCCAAGATAGTGGGGCCCAGCGCAAGCAGTTCTTC.

This clone was counted a few times. The rearrangement uses TRBV6-1 and TRBJ2-5; TRBD1 matches 8 bases. The CDR3 consists of 15 residues. V dropped 6 bases and J dropped 1; count of bases not matched to a gene: 7. The germline gives CDR1 MNHNS, CDR2 SASEGT. The DNA for the CDR3 is TGTGCCAGCAGCCCGTGGACAGGGAGCCAAGAGACCCAGTACTTC. This gives the protein CASSPWTGSQETQYF.

This clone was detected only a few times. This sequence joins TRBV7-9 and TRBJ2-1, with D tentatively TRBD2 (6 bases). The V end was cut by 6 bases, the J end by 6 bases, with 18 bases between. Germline CDR1 reads SEHNR; CDR2 reads FQNEAQ (reference sequence). There are 15 residues in the CDR3. The CDR3: CASRPPPRLGNEQFF. The CDR3 DNA follows: TGTGCCAGCAGGCCGCCTCCGAGACTAGGCAATGAGCAGTTCTTC. Filled out from reference TRBV7-9 and TRBJ2-1, the complete variable domain reads DTGVSQNPRHKITKRGQNVTFRCDPISEHNRLYWYRQTLGQGPEFLTYFQNEAQLEKSRLLSDRFSAERPKGSFSTLEIQRTEQGDSAMYLCASRPPPRLGNEQFFGPGTRLTVL.

This clone was observed a handful of times. This chain connects TRBV7-3 to TRBJ1-4; D is unclear. This CDR3 is built from 15 residues. The V end was cut by 1 base, the J end by 0 bases, with 6 bases between. Germline V gene sequence: CDR1 SGHTA, CDR2 FQGTGA. The CDR3 is CASSLNGATNEKLFF. CDR3 bases: TGTGCCAGCAGCTTAAATGGAGCAACTAATGAAAAACTGTTTTTT.

This clone has a handful of counts. The chain combines TRBV30 with TRBJ2-7; 9 nucleotides agree with TRBD2. Germline CDR1 reads GTSNPN; CDR2 reads SVGIG (reference sequence). The CDR3 totals 13 residues. V lost 2 bases and J lost 3; bases outside the gene matches: 2. In DNA, the CDR3 is TGTGCCTGGAGTAGACTAGCGGTCTACGAGCAGTACTTC. It codes for CAWSRLAVYEQYF.

This clone appeared many times. Additional DNA sequences in this sample encode the identical CDR3. The J gene is TRBJ2-5, the V gene TRBV9; a weak D match, TRBD2 (6 bases). V was pared by 2 bases and J by 1 base, with 6 bases between. The germline gives CDR1 SGDLS, CDR2 YYNGEE. The CDR3 contains 13 residues. This CDR3 reads CASSVGGQETQYF. The CDR3 DNA sequence: TGTGCCAGCAGCGTCGGGGGCCAAGAGACCCAGTACTTC.

Only a few counts were recorded for this clone. The rearrangement uses TRBV4-1 and TRBJ1-2, with D maybe TRBD1 (5 bases). The CDR3 consists of 16 residues. Germline CDR1 and CDR2: MGHRA and YSYEKL. V lost 4 bases and J 0 bases, leaving 15 bases between the germline ends. The CDR3 sequence: CASSRQGGPSNYGYTF. The CDR3 DNA sequence: TGCGCCAGCAGCCGCCAGGGAGGCCCATCTAACTATGGCTACACCTTC.

This sequence joins TRBV10-3 and TRBJ1-6, with 10 positions matching TRBD1. Germline CDR1 and CDR2: ENHRY and SYGVKD. The CDR3 spans 14 residues. V gave up 6 bases and J gave up 4 bases; unmatched junction bases: 0. The CDR3: CAIRGQGYNSPLHF. CDR3 DNA: TGTGCCATCAGGGGACAGGGGTATAATTCACCCCTCCACTTT.

J is TRBJ1-4 and V is TRBV2, with unresolved D. Germline CDR1 and CDR2: SNHLY and FYNNEI. The CDR3 is made up of 14 amino acids. Deletions cut 5 bases from V and 0 bases from J, with 7 bases between. The CDR3 nucleotides read TGTGCCAGCAGTTACACAACAACTAATGAAAAACTGTTTTTT. Translation gives CASSYTTTNEKLFF.

This clone was seen only a few times. The V call is TRBV30, the J call TRBJ1-2, with no clear D. V gave up 2 bases and J gave up 2 bases, with 12 bases separating them. The CDR3 is 14 residues long. Germline CDR1 and CDR2: GTSNPN and SVGIG (reference sequence). The CDR3 DNA sequence: TGTGCCTGGAGTCCCCTAGGAGGGAACTATGGCTACACCTTC. It specifies CAWSPLGGNYGYTF.

The CDR3 loop is CASSRDRGSYEQYF. The DNA of the CDR3 is TGTGCCAGCAGCCGGGACAGGGGTTCCTACGAGCAGTACTTC. V usage is TRBV6-5 and J usage is TRBJ2-7; TRBD1 matches at 10 bases. CDR3 length equals 14 residues. Germline V gene sequence: CDR1 MNHEY, CDR2 SVGAGI. After removal of 6 bases from V and 1 base from J, the junction contained 3 bases not matched to a gene.

A few counts support this clone. The chain employs TRBV14 and TRBJ2-2, with TRBD2 as a possible D gene (6 bases). Germline-derived CDR1 and CDR2 are SGHDN and FVKESK. V lost 2 bases to trimming and J lost 1 base, with 8 bases between them. CDR3 length: 15 amino acids. In nucleotides, the CDR3 is TGTGCCAGCAGCCAATGGGGGGTGAACACCGGGGAGCTGTTTTTT. Residues: CASSQWGVNTGELFF.

This clone was counted a few times. This chain connects TRBV4-3 to TRBJ2-3; 7 nucleotides line up with TRBD2. The J segment lost 8 bases and the V segment lost 0 bases, leaving 5 bases of the junction unmatched. Germline CDR1 and CDR2: LGHNA and YSLEER. The CDR3 loop spans 14 amino acids. The CDR3, as DNA: TGCGCCAGCAGCCAAGATTCCACGGGGGGTACGCAGTATTTT. Translating it yields CASSQDSTGGTQYF.